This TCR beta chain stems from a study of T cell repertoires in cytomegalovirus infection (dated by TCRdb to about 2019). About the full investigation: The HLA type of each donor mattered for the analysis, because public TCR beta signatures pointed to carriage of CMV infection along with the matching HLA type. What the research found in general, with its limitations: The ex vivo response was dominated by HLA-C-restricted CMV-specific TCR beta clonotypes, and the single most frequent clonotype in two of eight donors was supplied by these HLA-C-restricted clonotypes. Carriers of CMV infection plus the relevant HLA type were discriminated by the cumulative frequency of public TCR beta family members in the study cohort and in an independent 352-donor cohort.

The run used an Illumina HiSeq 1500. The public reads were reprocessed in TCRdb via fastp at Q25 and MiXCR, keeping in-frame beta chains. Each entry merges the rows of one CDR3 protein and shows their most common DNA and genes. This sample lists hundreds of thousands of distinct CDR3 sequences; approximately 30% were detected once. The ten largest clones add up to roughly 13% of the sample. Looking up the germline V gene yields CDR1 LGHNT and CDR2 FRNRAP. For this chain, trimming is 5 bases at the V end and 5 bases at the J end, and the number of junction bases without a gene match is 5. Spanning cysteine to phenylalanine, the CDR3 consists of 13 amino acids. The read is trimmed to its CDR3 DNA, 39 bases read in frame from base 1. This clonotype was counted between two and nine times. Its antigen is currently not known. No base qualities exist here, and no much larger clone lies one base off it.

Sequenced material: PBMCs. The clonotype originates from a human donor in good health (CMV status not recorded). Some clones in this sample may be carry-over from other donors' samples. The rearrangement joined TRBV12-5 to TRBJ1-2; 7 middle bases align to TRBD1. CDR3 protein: CASGPGTAYGYTF. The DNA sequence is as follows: TGTGCTAGTGGTCCCGGGACAGCTTATGGCTACACCTTC. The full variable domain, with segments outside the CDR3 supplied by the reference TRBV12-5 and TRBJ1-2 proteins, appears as DARVTQTPRHKVTEMGQEVTMRCQPILGHNTVFWYRQTMMQGLELLAYFRNRAPLDDSGMPKDRFSAEMPDATLATLKIQPSEPRDSAVYFCASGPGTAYGYTFGSGTRLTVV.